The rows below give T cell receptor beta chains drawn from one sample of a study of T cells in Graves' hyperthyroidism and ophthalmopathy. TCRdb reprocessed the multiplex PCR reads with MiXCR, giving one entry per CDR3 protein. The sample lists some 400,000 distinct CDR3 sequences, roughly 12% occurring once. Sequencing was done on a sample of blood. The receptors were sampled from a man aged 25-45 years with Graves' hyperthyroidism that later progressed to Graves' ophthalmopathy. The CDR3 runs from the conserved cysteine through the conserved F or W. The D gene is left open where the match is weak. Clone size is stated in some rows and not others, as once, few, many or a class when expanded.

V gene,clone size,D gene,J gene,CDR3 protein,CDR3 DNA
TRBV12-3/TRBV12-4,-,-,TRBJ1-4,CASGERGSSNEKLFF,TGTGCCAGCGGAGAACGCGGCAGCTCTAATGAAAAACTGTTTTTT
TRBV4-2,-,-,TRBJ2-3,CASSQGRIAGTDTQYF,TGTGCCAGCAGCCAAGGGCGTATCGCGGGGACAGATACGCAGTATTTT
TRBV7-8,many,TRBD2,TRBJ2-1,CASSLIAGGLNEQFF,TGTGCCAGCAGCTTGATTGCGGGGGGACTCAATGAGCAGTTCTTC
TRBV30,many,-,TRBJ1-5,CAWSLMDSNQPQHF,TGTGCCTGGAGCCTGATGGATAGCAATCAGCCCCAGCATTTT
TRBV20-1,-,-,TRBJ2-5,CSARGGRQETQYF,TGCAGTGCTAGGGGGGGGCGACAAGAGACCCAGTACTTC
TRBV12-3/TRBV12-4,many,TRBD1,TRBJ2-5,CASSFTGGETQYF,TGTGCCAGCAGTTTTACAGGGGGGGAGACCCAGTACTTC
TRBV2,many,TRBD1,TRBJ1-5,CASSEYLTGANQPQHF,TGTGCCAGCAGTGAATACCTCACAGGGGCCAATCAGCCCCAGCATTTT
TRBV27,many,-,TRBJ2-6,CASSLLRGSGANVLTF,TGTGCCAGCAGCCTTTTACGGGGCTCTGGGGCCAACGTCCTGACTTTC
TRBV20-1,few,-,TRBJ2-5,CSARDWREPQETQYF,TGCAGTGCTAGAGATTGGCGGGAACCACAAGAGACCCAGTACTTC
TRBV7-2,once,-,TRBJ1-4,CASSLVGVKLFF,TGTGCCAGCAGCTTAGTCGGGGTCAAACTGTTTTTT
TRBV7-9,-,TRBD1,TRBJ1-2,CASSPGTGVKYGYTF,TGTGCCAGCAGCCCGGGGACAGGGGTAAAGTATGGCTACACCTTC
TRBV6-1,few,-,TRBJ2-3,CASSVPYTQYF,TGTGCCAGCAGCGTACCGTATACGCAGTATTTT
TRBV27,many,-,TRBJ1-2,CASSPRSGEHGYTF,TGTGCCAGCAGTCCCCGATCAGGGGAACATGGCTACACCTTC
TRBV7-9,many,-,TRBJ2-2,CASSLTGAPSNTGELFF,TGTGCCAGCAGCTTAACTGGAGCCCCTTCGAACACCGGGGAGCTGTTTTTT
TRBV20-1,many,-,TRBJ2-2,CSASWVAGTGELFF,TGCAGTGCTAGTTGGGTAGCAGGCACCGGGGAGCTGTTTTTT
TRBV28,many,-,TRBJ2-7,CASSSLTRRRYF,TGTGCCAGCAGCTCACTGACCCGTCGGCGGTACTTC
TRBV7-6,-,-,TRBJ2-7,CASSPRTADEQYF,TGTGCCAGCAGCCCCCGGACGGCAGACGAGCAGTACTTC
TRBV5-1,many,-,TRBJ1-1,CASSAVRTANTEAFF,TGCGCCAGCAGCGCCGTCAGGACAGCGAACACTGAAGCTTTCTTT